Shown below are 30 T cell receptor beta chains from a single sample sequenced in a study of a mutant IDH1 vaccine in newly diagnosed glioma. These receptors have no known antigen. The time point: week 5, during vaccination. The content of each vaccine dose was 300 ug of mutant IDH1 20-mer peptide, and topical imiquimod accompanied it. Libraries were prepared by immunoSEQ multiplex PCR; TCRdb keeps only in-frame clonotypes and omits some of them. The sample yields approximately 60,000 clones, around 82% seen once. The specimen comprised PBMCs, sampled from a glioma patient whose treatment included an IDH1 peptide vaccine. These TCRs come from a woman in her late teens or twenties with glioma. Some clones in this sample may be carry-over from other donors' samples.

This sequence joins TRBV6-5 and TRBJ1-1; D is unresolved. V was trimmed by 6 bases and J by 5 bases, leaving 7 bases between them. This CDR3 has 11 amino acids. Germline V gene data show CDR1 as MNHEY and CDR2 as SVGAGI. The CDR3 region is CASRSRTEAFF. The CDR3 bases are TGTGCCAGCAGGTCTAGAACTGAAGCTTTCTTT.

This chain connects TRBV7-2 to TRBJ1-1, with D perhaps TRBD1 (5 bases). In germline, CDR1 is SGHTA, CDR2 FQGNSA. V was cut by 7 bases and J by 6 bases, with 15 bases left in between. The CDR3 totals 13 residues. In nucleotides, the CDR3 is TGTGCCAGCAAGAAAATGGGGGTTCCTGAAGCTTTCTTT. It encodes CASKKMGVPEAFF.

The CDR3 loop is CSVRLSGAETQYF. The CDR3 nucleotides read TGCAGCGTCCGTCTGTCGGGGGCCGAGACCCAGTACTTC. V usage is TRBV29-1 and J usage is TRBJ2-5; either TRBD1 or TRBD2 may supply D (6 bases each). CDR3 length equals 13 residues. Trimming pared 6 bases from V and 5 bases from J, leaving 16 bases between. CDR1 and CDR2 from the germline V gene are SQVTM and ANQGSEA.

The chain uses TRBV5-4 and TRBJ2-2, with TRBD2 matching 14 bases. This CDR3 region has 16 residues. The V gene's germline CDR1 is SGHNT and CDR2 YYREEE (reference sequence). With V trimmed by 1 base and J by 5 bases, 1 base remained unmatched. The CDR3 DNA follows: TGTGCCAGCAGCTTGCGACTAGCGGGGGGGACCGGGGAGCTGTTTTTT. It encodes CASSLRLAGGTGELFF. Full variable domain (remainder filled in from reference TRBV5-4 and TRBJ2-2): ETGVTQSPTHLIKTRGQQVTLRCSSQSGHNTVSWYQQALGQGPQFIFQYYREEENGRGNFPPRFSGLQFPNYSSELNVNALELDDSALYLCASSLRLAGGTGELFFGEGSRLTVL.

The chain uses TRBV5-1 and TRBJ2-1, with D tentatively TRBD2 (6 bases). With 3 bases removed from V and 3 bases from J, the gap between germline ends came to 19 bases. The CDR3 is made up of 17 amino acids. Germline CDR1 is SGHRS and CDR2 is YFSETQ. CDR3 residues: CASSSHGSGLSYNEQFF. The DNA of the CDR3 is TGCGCCAGCAGCTCCCACGGTAGCGGATTAAGCTACAATGAGCAGTTCTTC.

This chain uses TRBV5-1 with TRBJ2-7, with a possible D match to TRBD2 (7 bases). The CDR3 runs 13 residues. With 3 bases removed from V and 2 bases from J, the gap between germline ends came to 9 bases. Germline loops: CDR1 SGHRS, CDR2 YFSETQ. CDR3 DNA sequence: TGCGCCAGCAGCTCCGGGGGGCCCTACGAGCAGTACTTC. The encoded protein is CASSSGGPYEQYF.

The chain is built from TRBV30 and TRBJ1-3; 8 nucleotides agree with TRBD1. The CDR3 loop spans 16 amino acids. The trim removed 3 bases at V and 6 bases at J, leaving 13 bases unmatched. Germline V gene sequence: CDR1 GTSNPN, CDR2 SVGIG (reference sequence). CDR3 nucleotides: TGTGCCTGGAGACGGACGACAGGGGATCGAGTAAACACCATATATTTT. This sequence encodes CAWRRTTGDRVNTIYF. The complete variable domain, with remaining parts taken from reference TRBV30 and TRBJ1-3, reads SQTIHQWPATLVQPVGSPLSLECTVEGTSNPNLYWYRQAAGRGLQLLFYSVGIGQISSEVPQNLSASRPQDRQFILSSKKLLLSDSGFYLCAWRRTTGDRVNTIYFGEGSWLTVV.

The gene calls are TRBV7-9 and TRBJ1-2; no definite D call. The germline CDR1 and CDR2 sequences are SEHNR and FQNEAQ (reference sequence). CDR3 length: 13 residues. The germline V and J ends were trimmed by 4 bases and 2 bases, with 8 bases remaining between them. The CDR3 sequence: CASSSSLNYGYTF. In nucleotides, the CDR3 is TGTGCCAGCAGCTCATCACTAAACTATGGCTACACCTTC.

This rearrangement joins TRBV6-5 to TRBJ1-3; D ambiguous. Germline values: CDR1 MNHEY, CDR2 SVGAGI. Trimming cost V 6 bases and J 4 bases, with 13 bases left between them. The CDR3 length is 14 residues. The CDR3 loop reads CASSSVVGGNTIYF. DNA of the CDR3: TGTGCCAGCAGCAGCGTAGTAGGAGGAAACACCATATATTTT.

This clone has a single count. V usage is TRBV7-9 and J usage is TRBJ2-2, with 7 positions matching TRBD2. This CDR3 contains 16 residues. V shed 7 bases and J 1 base; nucleotides not matched to a gene: 9. Looked up from germline, CDR1 is SEHNR and CDR2 is FQNEAQ (reference sequence). The CDR3 bases are TGTGCCAGCACCCCCGCCGGGACTAAGAACACCGGGGAGCTGTTTTTT. Its protein product is CASTPAGTKNTGELFF.

This clone was detected a few times. The chain joins TRBV19 to TRBJ1-2; D perhaps matches TRBD1 (6 bases). The CDR3 is made up of 15 amino acids. Per germline, CDR1 LNHDA and CDR2 SQIVND (reference sequence). V was clipped by 3 bases and J by 10 bases, with 21 bases between them. Here the CDR3 reads CASSMPPTGRNVYTF. CDR3 sequence (DNA): TGTGCCAGTAGTATGCCCCCGACAGGTCGTAATGTCTACACCTTC.

This clone has a single count. The gene calls are TRBV5-4 and TRBJ1-3, with D possibly being TRBD1 (5 bases). Germline loops: CDR1 SGHNT, CDR2 YYREEE (reference sequence). The germline V and J ends were trimmed by 1 base and 3 bases, with 14 bases remaining between them. The CDR3 extends over 16 amino acids. Written as DNA, the CDR3 is TGTGCCAGCAGCTTGAAGGGGACCCCTTTTGGAAACACCATATATTTT. Translating gives CASSLKGTPFGNTIYF.

The rearrangement links TRBV7-2 to TRBJ1-2; the match to TRBD1 covers 9 bases. This CDR3 comprises 14 residues. Trimming took 5 bases from V and 3 from J; bases not matched to a gene: 4. CDR1 SGHTA and CDR2 FQGNSA come from the germline V gene. The CDR3 region has the DNA TGTGCCAGCAGCACTCGACAGGGGGACTATGGCTACACCTTC. Translating it yields CASSTRQGDYGYTF.

This clone was seen more than once but under ten times. This sequence joins TRBV25-1 and TRBJ1-5; TRBD1 is a possible D gene (5 bases). Germline V CDR1 and CDR2: MGHDK, SYGVNS. The CDR3 runs to 13 residues. With 6 bases removed from V and 7 bases from J, the gap between germline ends came to 13 bases. The CDR3 is CASSGQGGQPQHF. As DNA, the CDR3 is TGTGCCAGCAGCGGGCAGGGTGGCCAGCCCCAGCATTTT.

V and J are TRBV7-8 and TRBJ2-5; TRBD1 is a possible D gene (6 bases). V shed 5 bases and J shed 2 bases, with 15 bases lying between them. Germline V CDR1 and CDR2: SGHVS, FQNEAQ. The CDR3 extends over 15 amino acids. This CDR3 is CASSPQGGLQETQYF. CDR3 sequence (DNA): TGTGCCAGCAGCCCTCAAGGGGGATTACAAGAGACCCAGTACTTC.

The chain is built from TRBV6-1 and TRBJ1-1; no reliable D call. Per the germline V gene, CDR1 is MNHNS and CDR2 is SASEGT. CDR3 length equals 11 residues. With 6 bases removed from V and 6 bases from J, the gap between germline ends came to 8 bases. CDR3 DNA sequence: TGTGCCAGCAGGGGAGAGGCTGAAGCTTTCTTT. Its protein is CASRGEAEAFF.

V gene TRBV9 combines with J gene TRBJ2-1; D is unclear. The ends were cut back, 0 bases at V and 6 bases at J, with 10 bases in the middle. CDR1 is SGDLS, CDR2 YYNGEE, per germline. This CDR3 spans 14 amino acids. CDR3 in amino acids: CASSVEARPNEQFF. CDR3 nucleotides: TGTGCCAGCAGCGTAGAGGCCCGCCCCAATGAGCAGTTCTTC.

V usage is TRBV7-2 and J usage is TRBJ2-5; D is unresolved. The DNA end lines up better with TRBJ2-7; the J call may be wrong. Germline loops: CDR1 SGHTA, CDR2 FQGNSA. The CDR3 runs 14 residues. CDR3 DNA: TGTGCCAGCAGCCGGAGCAGCAGATCCTACGAGCAGTACTTC. It encodes CASSRSSRSYEQYF.

The CDR3 region has the DNA TGTGCCAGCAGCTTAGGTCAGTCTGCGGGTCAGCCCCAGCATTTT. It specifies CASSLGQSAGQPQHF. The gene calls are TRBV7-8 and TRBJ1-5; no firm D call. The length of the CDR3 is 15 residues. The V gene lost 1 base and the J gene lost 6 bases, with 13 bases spanning the gap. Germline values: CDR1 SGHVS, CDR2 FQNEAQ.

The V and J genes are TRBV13 and TRBJ2-2; D is possibly TRBD1 (5 bases). Trimming shortened V by 1 base and J by 7 bases, and 7 bases separated the two germline ends. This CDR3 is 13 amino acids long. Germline V gene data show CDR1 as PRHDT and CDR2 as FYEKMQ (reference sequence). The CDR3 sequence: CASSLEGNGELFF. The CDR3 DNA sequence: TGTGCCAGCAGCTTAGAGGGGAACGGGGAGCTGTTTTTT.

CDR3 in amino acids: CSARDTYEQYF. The DNA for the CDR3 is TGCAGTGCTAGAGATACCTACGAGCAGTACTTC. The gene calls are TRBV20-1 and TRBJ2-7; D is undetermined. Trimming removed 0 bases at V and 2 bases at J, with 2 bases between. There are 11 residues in the CDR3. Germline V gene lookup returns CDR1 DFQATT and CDR2 SNEGSKA (reference sequence).

The chain is built from TRBV5-4 and TRBJ2-5, with D uncertain. With 0 bases removed from V and 4 bases from J, the gap between germline ends came to 10 bases. The CDR3 spans 14 residues. The germline gives CDR1 SGHNT, CDR2 YYREEE (reference sequence). The CDR3 DNA follows: TGTGCCAGCAGCTTGGCTGGGGATGGAGAGACCCAGTACTTC. Its protein is CASSLAGDGETQYF.

The DNA of the CDR3 is TGCGCCAGCAGACGGGCTCAGGGCACCTACGAGCAGTACTTC. Translating it yields CASRRAQGTYEQYF. The rearrangement joins TRBV5-1 to TRBJ2-7; D might be TRBD1 (5 bases). Germline CDR1 and CDR2: SGHRS and YFSETQ. CDR3 length: 14 amino acids. V dropped 5 bases and J dropped 2 bases, with 14 bases sitting between them.

CDR3 loop: CATSWGGVDTIYF. CDR3 nucleotides: TGTGCCACCTCCTGGGGAGGGGTGGACACCATATATTTT. The chain couples TRBV19 to TRBJ1-3; TRBD1 might be the D (5 bases). V lost 10 bases and J lost 8, with 18 bases in between. This CDR3 is 13 amino acids long. Germline CDR1 is LNHDA and CDR2 is SQIVND (reference sequence).

The chain combines TRBV2 with TRBJ2-5; the match to TRBD2 covers 9 bases. After removal of 3 bases from V and 2 bases from J, the junction contained 7 bases not matched to a gene. Germline V gene data show CDR1 as SNHLY and CDR2 as FYNNEI. This CDR3 has 16 amino acids. This chain's CDR3 is CASSDGRSGRQETQYF. The CDR3 coding sequence is TGTGCCAGCAGTGACGGGCGGAGCGGGAGGCAAGAGACCCAGTACTTC. Together with reference TRBV2 and TRBJ2-5, the CDR3 gives the full variable domain: EPEVTQTPSHQVTQMGQEVILRCVPISNHLYFYWYRQILGQKVEFLVSFYNNEISEKSEIFDDQFSVERPDGSNFTLKIRSTKLEDSAMYFCASSDGRSGRQETQYFGPGTRLLVL.

The chain is built from TRBV6-1 and TRBJ1-5; 9 nucleotides match TRBD1. Germline V gives CDR1 MNHNS, CDR2 SASEGT. Trimming cost V 6 bases and J 5 bases; bases outside gene matches: 8. The CDR3 totals 15 residues. Written as DNA, the CDR3 is TGTGCCAGCAGCCGGGGACAGGGAGGCTATCAGCCCCAGCATTTT. Its protein is CASSRGQGGYQPQHF.

CDR3 DNA sequence: TGTGCCAGTAGTCCCGGGACAGGCGCAGAAAAACTGTTTTTT. The encoded protein is CASSPGTGAEKLFF. The chain recombines TRBV19 with TRBJ1-4; 8 bases line up with TRBD1. Germline CDR1 is LNHDA and CDR2 is SQIVND (reference sequence). This CDR3 comprises 14 residues. The V and J ends lost 5 bases and 8 bases, in that order; junction bases with no gene match: 7.

This chain uses TRBV5-6 with TRBJ2-2; D perhaps matches TRBD2 (5 bases). V was clipped by 5 bases and J by 5 bases, with 7 bases between them. Germline V gives CDR1 SGHDT, CDR2 YYEEEE. The CDR3 is made up of 12 amino acids. CDR3 in DNA: TGTGCCAGCAGTTTAGCGACCGGGGAGCTGTTTTTT. Its translation: CASSLATGELFF.

V is TRBV27 and J is TRBJ2-7; 8 nucleotides align to TRBD1. The CDR3 covers 14 residues. Per the germline V gene, CDR1 is MNHEY and CDR2 is SMNVEV (reference sequence). After removal of 2 bases from V and 6 bases from J, the junction contained 6 bases not matched to a gene. The CDR3 nucleotides read TGTGCCAGCAGTTTAGGGACAGGACTTGGCGAGCAGTACTTC. This translates into CASSLGTGLGEQYF.

The V call is TRBV25-1, the J call TRBJ1-2; 8 bases line up with TRBD1. CDR3 size: 16 residues. The V gene end was trimmed by 1 base and the J gene end by 4 bases; junction bases not matched to a gene: 8. CDR1 and CDR2 from the germline V gene are MGHDK and SYGVNS. The CDR3 is CASSEWSITGGYGYTF. The CDR3 region has the DNA TGTGCCAGCAGTGAATGGAGTATTACAGGGGGCTATGGCTACACCTTC.